Sequencing of this T cell receptor beta chain was carried out in a study of human versus mouse CDR3 diversity and MHC coevolution. In the study overall: Reportedly, immunoSEQ detects one in 200,000 T cells with minimized PCR bias.

Sorting isolated naive CD4 T cells lacking CD45RO and expressing CD62L. The data were produced by immunoSEQ multiplex PCR, yet TCRdb's version contains in-frame clones alone and is incomplete. The sample includes roughly 80,000 clones, roughly 90% of them seen just once. CDR3 length equals 16 residues. CDR1 is SNHLY, CDR2 FYNNEI, per germline. After removal of 4 bases from V and 0 bases from J, the junction contained 3 bases not matched to a gene. Study findings and constraints: In humans, T-cell selection involved over 5 MHC II alleles. Human CDR3s averaged more deletions and insertions than mouse CDR3s.

On this clone itself: Its specificity is unknown.

The rearrangement links TRBV2 to TRBJ1-5; TRBD1 matches 10 bases. The receptor's source is a person aged 30-69 years in good health. Sample: naive CD4+ T cells from blood. The subset denotes: CD45RO-negative CD62L-positive naive CD4 T cells. CDR3 nucleotides: TGTGCCAGCAGTGTTAGGGACAGGGGTAGCAATCAGCCCCAGCATTTT. Its protein product is CASSVRDRGSNQPQHF.